A selection of T cell receptor beta chains follows, all from one sample in a study of blood T cell repertoires in COVID-19. The data were produced by immunoSEQ multiplex PCR, yet TCRdb's version contains in-frame clones alone and is incomplete. Found here are over 50,000 clones, just over 85% of them singletons; the top ten hold around 27%. The sequencing sample was made of peripheral blood. These receptors all stem from a human donor in a cohort sampled during active COVID-19. Both conserved end residues are part of each CDR3. The D gene is left open where the match is weak. The size entry is marked missing in some rows and otherwise reads once, few, many or a size class.

abundance: -
d_gene: -
v_gene: TRBV5-4
j_gene: TRBJ2-7
CDR3nt: TGTGCCAGCAGCTCAGTGCCCCCGGGCGAGCAGTACTTC
CDR3aa: CASSSVPPGEQYF

abundance: -
d_gene: TRBD2
v_gene: TRBV5-1
j_gene: TRBJ2-1
CDR3nt: TGCGCCAGCAGCTTTCCGAGGGCTGGGCTAGCGGGGGGAAGCTCCTACAATGAGCAGTTCTTC
CDR3aa: CASSFPRAGLAGGSSYNEQFF

abundance: -
d_gene: -
v_gene: TRBV10-1
j_gene: TRBJ1-2
CDR3nt: TGCGCCAGCAGTGAGAGTCCAGGGTCACACTATGGCTACACCTTC
CDR3aa: CASSESPGSHYGYTF

abundance: -
d_gene: -
v_gene: TRBV18
j_gene: TRBJ1-6
CDR3nt: TGTGCCAGCTCACCACGGATGGGAGAAGCGAATTCACCCCTCCACTTT
CDR3aa: CASSPRMGEANSPLHF

abundance: -
d_gene: -
v_gene: TRBV9
j_gene: TRBJ1-5
CDR3nt: TGTGCCAGCAGCGTAGGGGGGGACAATCAGCCCCAGCATTTT
CDR3aa: CASSVGGDNQPQHF

abundance: -
d_gene: -
v_gene: TRBV27
j_gene: TRBJ2-2
CDR3nt: TGTGCCAGCACTCCGGGTTCGAACACCGGGGAGCTGTTTTTT
CDR3aa: CASTPGSNTGELFF

abundance: once
d_gene: -
v_gene: TRBV3-1/TRBV3-2
j_gene: TRBJ2-3
CDR3nt: TGTGCCAGCCGCAAGGGACTCAGTAGGGCAGATACGCAGTATTTT
CDR3aa: CASRKGLSRADTQYF

abundance: once
d_gene: -
v_gene: TRBV2
j_gene: TRBJ2-2
CDR3nt: TGTGCCAGCAGTGAAAGTCAGGGGTTCGGCGGGGAGCTGTTTTTT
CDR3aa: CASSESQGFGGELFF

abundance: -
d_gene: TRBD2
v_gene: TRBV4-2
j_gene: TRBJ2-7
CDR3nt: TGTGCCAGCAGCCAGGGGGGGGTTCTTATCTACGAGCAGTACTTC
CDR3aa: CASSQGGVLIYEQYF

abundance: -
d_gene: TRBD1
v_gene: TRBV7-9
j_gene: TRBJ1-1
CDR3nt: TGTGCCAGCAGCTTAGGACAGGGGGCAGCTTTCTTT
CDR3aa: CASSLGQGAAFF

abundance: -
d_gene: TRBD1
v_gene: TRBV28
j_gene: TRBJ1-2
CDR3nt: TGTGCCAGCAGTGACAGGGTTGGCTACACCTTC
CDR3aa: CASSDRVGYTF

abundance: -
d_gene: -
v_gene: TRBV5-1
j_gene: TRBJ1-5
CDR3nt: TGCGCCAGCAGCCTGGACAGCCGGAGCAATCAGCCCCAGCATTTT
CDR3aa: CASSLDSRSNQPQHF

abundance: -
d_gene: TRBD1
v_gene: TRBV19
j_gene: TRBJ2-5
CDR3nt: TGTGCCAGTAGCCCGAGGACAGGGGCGGGGGAGACCCAGTACTTC
CDR3aa: CASSPRTGAGETQYF

abundance: once
d_gene: TRBD2
v_gene: TRBV29-1
j_gene: TRBJ2-3
CDR3nt: TGCAGCGCCCTGAGAGGGACTAGCGCCACAGATACGCAGTATTTT
CDR3aa: CSALRGTSATDTQYF

abundance: -
d_gene: TRBD1
v_gene: TRBV9
j_gene: TRBJ1-4
CDR3nt: TGTGCCAGCAGCGCATCGGGACAGAATGAAAAACTGTTTTTT
CDR3aa: CASSASGQNEKLFF

abundance: -
d_gene: TRBD1
v_gene: TRBV5-4
j_gene: TRBJ1-2
CDR3nt: TGTGCCAGCAGCTTCCCTGACAGGGTCGGCTATGGCTACACCTTC
CDR3aa: CASSFPDRVGYGYTF

abundance: -
d_gene: -
v_gene: TRBV14
j_gene: TRBJ2-7
CDR3nt: TGTGCCAGCAGCCGGGCGGGGAGCTCCTACGAGCAGTACTTC
CDR3aa: CASSRAGSSYEQYF

abundance: -
d_gene: TRBD2
v_gene: TRBV5-5
j_gene: TRBJ2-7
CDR3nt: TGTGCCAGCAGCTGGGTTGGGGGGGACCCCTACGAGCAGTACTTC
CDR3aa: CASSWVGGDPYEQYF

abundance: few
d_gene: -
v_gene: TRBV12-3/TRBV12-4
j_gene: TRBJ2-7
CDR3nt: TGTGCCAGCAGCCGTAGACAGAACGAGCAGTACTTC
CDR3aa: CASSRRQNEQYF

abundance: -
d_gene: TRBD1
v_gene: TRBV11-3
j_gene: TRBJ2-7
CDR3nt: TGTGCCAGCAGCGCCGGGACAGGGAGCGACGAGCAGTACTTC
CDR3aa: CASSAGTGSDEQYF

abundance: few
d_gene: TRBD1
v_gene: TRBV9
j_gene: TRBJ1-1
CDR3nt: TGTGCCAGCAGCTCCCGGACAGGGGGCAACACTGAAGCTTTCTTT
CDR3aa: CASSSRTGGNTEAFF

abundance: -
d_gene: TRBD2
v_gene: TRBV5-1
j_gene: TRBJ2-1
CDR3nt: TGCGCCAGCAGCTTGTCGACTAGCGGCAACAATGAGCAGTTCTTC
CDR3aa: CASSLSTSGNNEQFF

abundance: -
d_gene: TRBD2
v_gene: TRBV10-3
j_gene: TRBJ2-7
CDR3nt: TGTGCCATCGGGGAGGGGAAAGGCTCCTACGAGCAGTACTTC
CDR3aa: CAIGEGKGSYEQYF

abundance: -
d_gene: TRBD1
v_gene: TRBV10-3
j_gene: TRBJ1-2
CDR3nt: TGTGCCATCAGGCAAGGGGGCGTGGGCTACACCTTC
CDR3aa: CAIRQGGVGYTF

abundance: -
d_gene: -
v_gene: TRBV28
j_gene: TRBJ2-2
CDR3nt: TGTGCCAGCAGTTTACGGCAGGGGTCCGGGGAGCTGTTTTTT
CDR3aa: CASSLRQGSGELFF

abundance: -
d_gene: -
v_gene: TRBV7-9
j_gene: TRBJ1-1
CDR3nt: TGTGCCAGCAGCTTGGCAGGTACTGAAGCTTTCTTT
CDR3aa: CASSLAGTEAFF

abundance: -
d_gene: -
v_gene: TRBV7-9
j_gene: TRBJ2-7
CDR3nt: TGTGCCAGCAGCTTAGCGTCAGGGCGGGGTAACTCCTACGAACAGTACTTC
CDR3aa: CASSLASGRGNSYEQYF

abundance: -
d_gene: -
v_gene: TRBV5-4
j_gene: TRBJ2-7
CDR3nt: TGTGCCAGCAGCTTGGAACGAGCTGCGTACGAGCAGTACTTC
CDR3aa: CASSLERAAYEQYF

abundance: -
d_gene: -
v_gene: TRBV19
j_gene: TRBJ1-6
CDR3nt: TGTGCCAGTAGTAAACTCTCGATTGGTTCACCCCTCCACTTT
CDR3aa: CASSKLSIGSPLHF

abundance: -
d_gene: TRBD1
v_gene: TRBV11-3
j_gene: TRBJ2-2
CDR3nt: TGTGCCAGCAGCCGTTGGACAGGGCGGGGCGGGGAGCTGTTTTTT
CDR3aa: CASSRWTGRGGELFF

abundance: once
d_gene: -
v_gene: TRBV3-1/TRBV3-2
j_gene: TRBJ2-3
CDR3nt: TGTGCCAGCAGCCAAGATCCTTTTAGCACAGATACGCAGTATTTT
CDR3aa: CASSQDPFSTDTQYF

abundance: -
d_gene: -
v_gene: TRBV2
j_gene: TRBJ2-7
CDR3nt: TGTGCCAGCAGTGAAGCGCGTCGGGATAGCTACGAGCAGTACTTC
CDR3aa: CASSEARRDSYEQYF

abundance: -
d_gene: TRBD2
v_gene: TRBV27
j_gene: TRBJ2-1
CDR3nt: TGTGCCAGCCGGGGACTAGCGGGGTATAGCTCCTACAATGAGCAGTTCTTC
CDR3aa: CASRGLAGYSSYNEQFF

abundance: -
d_gene: TRBD2
v_gene: TRBV11-2
j_gene: TRBJ2-7
CDR3nt: TGTGCCAGCAGCTCGACTAGCGGGCCGGTATACGAGCAGTACTTC
CDR3aa: CASSSTSGPVYEQYF

abundance: -
d_gene: -
v_gene: TRBV6-5
j_gene: TRBJ1-5
CDR3nt: TGTGCCAGCAAGGGGGGGGATCAGCCCCAGCATTTT
CDR3aa: CASKGGDQPQHF

abundance: -
d_gene: -
v_gene: TRBV2
j_gene: TRBJ1-5
CDR3nt: TGTGCCAGCAGCGCGGATGGCAATCAGCCCCAGCATTTT
CDR3aa: CASSADGNQPQHF

abundance: -
d_gene: -
v_gene: TRBV2
j_gene: TRBJ1-2
CDR3nt: TGTGCCAGCAGTGATTTTTCACCGACTTCTAACTATGGCTACACCTTC
CDR3aa: CASSDFSPTSNYGYTF

abundance: -
d_gene: -
v_gene: TRBV3-1/TRBV3-2
j_gene: TRBJ2-3
CDR3nt: TGTGCCAGCAGCCAGTATAGAGGTAACACAGATACGCAGTATTTT
CDR3aa: CASSQYRGNTDTQYF